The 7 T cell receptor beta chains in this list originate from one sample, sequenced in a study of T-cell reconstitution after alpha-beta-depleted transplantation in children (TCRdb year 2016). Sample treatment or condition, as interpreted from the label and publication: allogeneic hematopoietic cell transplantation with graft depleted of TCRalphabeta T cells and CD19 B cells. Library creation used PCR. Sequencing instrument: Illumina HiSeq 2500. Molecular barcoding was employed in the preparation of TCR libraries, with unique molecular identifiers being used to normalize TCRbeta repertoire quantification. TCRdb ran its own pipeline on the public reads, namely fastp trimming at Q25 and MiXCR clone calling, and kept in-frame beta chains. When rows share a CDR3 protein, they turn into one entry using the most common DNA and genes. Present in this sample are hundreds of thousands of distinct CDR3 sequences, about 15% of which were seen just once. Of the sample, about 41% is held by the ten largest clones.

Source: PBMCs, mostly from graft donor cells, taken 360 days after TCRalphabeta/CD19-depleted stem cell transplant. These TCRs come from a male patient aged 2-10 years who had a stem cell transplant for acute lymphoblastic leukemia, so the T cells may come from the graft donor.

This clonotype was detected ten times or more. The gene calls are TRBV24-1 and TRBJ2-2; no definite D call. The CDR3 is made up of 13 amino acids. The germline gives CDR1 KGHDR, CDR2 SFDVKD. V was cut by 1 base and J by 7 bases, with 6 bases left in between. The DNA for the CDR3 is TGTGCCACCAGTGATTTTGGCAGCGGGGAGCTGTTTTTT. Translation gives CATSDFGSGELFF.

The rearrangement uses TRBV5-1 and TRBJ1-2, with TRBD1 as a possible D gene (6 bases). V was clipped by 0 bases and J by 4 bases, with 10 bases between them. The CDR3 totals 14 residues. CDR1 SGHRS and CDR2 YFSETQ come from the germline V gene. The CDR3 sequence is CASSLDLDSYGYTF. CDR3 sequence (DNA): TGCGCCAGCAGCTTGGACCTGGACAGCTATGGCTACACCTTC.

Here the CDR3 reads CASSSDRASTDTQYF. The CDR3 nucleotides read TGTGCCAGCAGCTCAGACAGGGCTAGCACAGATACGCAGTATTTT. The chain joins TRBV7-2 to TRBJ2-3, with TRBD1 identical over 7 bases. The CDR3 contains 15 residues. The junction had 4 bases not matched to a gene; V was cut back by 4 bases and J by 0 bases. The germline CDR1 and CDR2 sequences are SGHTA and FQGNSA.

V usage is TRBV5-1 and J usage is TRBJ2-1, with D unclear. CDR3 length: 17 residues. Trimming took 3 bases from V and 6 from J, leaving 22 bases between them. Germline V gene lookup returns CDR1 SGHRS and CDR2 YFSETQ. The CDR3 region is CASSSLRGNPMGNEQFF. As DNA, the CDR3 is TGCGCCAGCAGCTCCCTCCGCGGCAATCCTATGGGCAATGAGCAGTTCTTC.

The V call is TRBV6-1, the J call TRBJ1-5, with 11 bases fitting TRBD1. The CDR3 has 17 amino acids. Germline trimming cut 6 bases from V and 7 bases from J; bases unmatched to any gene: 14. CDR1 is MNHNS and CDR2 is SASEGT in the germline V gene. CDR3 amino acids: CASRRRDRGDSRQPQHF. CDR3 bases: TGTGCCAGCAGGCGCCGGGACAGGGGGGATTCGCGACAGCCCCAGCATTTT.

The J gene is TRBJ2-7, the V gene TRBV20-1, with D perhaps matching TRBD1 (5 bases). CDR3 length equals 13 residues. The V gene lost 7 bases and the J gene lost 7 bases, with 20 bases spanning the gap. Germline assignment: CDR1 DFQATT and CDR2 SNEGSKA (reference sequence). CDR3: CSVEGATRWEQYF. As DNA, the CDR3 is TGCAGTGTTGAAGGGGCAACTCGGTGGGAGCAGTACTTC.

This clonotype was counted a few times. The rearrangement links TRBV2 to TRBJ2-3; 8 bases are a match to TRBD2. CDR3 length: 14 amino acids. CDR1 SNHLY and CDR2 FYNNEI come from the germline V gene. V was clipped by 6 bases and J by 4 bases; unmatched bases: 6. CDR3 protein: CASSPRGGPDTQYF. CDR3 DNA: TGTGCCAGCAGCCCCCGGGGGGGGCCAGATACGCAGTATTTT.